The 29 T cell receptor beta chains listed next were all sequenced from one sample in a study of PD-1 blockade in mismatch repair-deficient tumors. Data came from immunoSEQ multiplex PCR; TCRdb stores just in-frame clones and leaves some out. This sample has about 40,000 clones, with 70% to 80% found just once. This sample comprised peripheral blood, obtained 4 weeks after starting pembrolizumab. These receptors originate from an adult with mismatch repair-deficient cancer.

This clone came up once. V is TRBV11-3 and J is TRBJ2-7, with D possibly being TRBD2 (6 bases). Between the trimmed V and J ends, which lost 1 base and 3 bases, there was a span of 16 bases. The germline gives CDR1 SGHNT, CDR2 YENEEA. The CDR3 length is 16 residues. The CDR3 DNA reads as TGTGCCAGCAGCTTAGGACCCAGGGCGGGGTACTACGAGCAGTACTTC. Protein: CASSLGPRAGYYEQYF. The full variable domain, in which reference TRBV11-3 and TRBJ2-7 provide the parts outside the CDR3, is EAGVVQSPRYKIIEKKQPVAFWCNPISGHNTLYWYLQNLGQGPELLIRYENEEAVDDSQLPKDRFSAERLKGVDSTLKIQPAELGDSAVYLCASSLGPRAGYYEQYFGPGTRLTVT.

The CDR3 DNA reads as TGCGCCAGCAGCCCACGGGAGCCCCATCAGCCCCAGCATTTT. Translated: CASSPREPHQPQHF. The chain carries TRBV4-1 and TRBJ1-5; D gene uncertain. The CDR3 consists of 14 residues. Germline CDR1 reads MGHRA; CDR2 reads YSYEKL. Trimming took 4 bases from V and 5 from J, leaving 12 bases between them.

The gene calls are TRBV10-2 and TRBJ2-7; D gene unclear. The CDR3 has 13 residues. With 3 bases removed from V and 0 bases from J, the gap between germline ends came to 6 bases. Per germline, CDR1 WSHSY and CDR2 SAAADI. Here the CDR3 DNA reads TGCGCCAGCAGTGATTACAACTCCTACGAGCAGTACTTC. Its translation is CASSDYNSYEQYF.

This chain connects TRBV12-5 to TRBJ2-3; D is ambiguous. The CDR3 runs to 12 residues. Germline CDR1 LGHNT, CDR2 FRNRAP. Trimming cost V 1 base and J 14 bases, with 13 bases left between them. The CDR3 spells CASGLGAGDPYF. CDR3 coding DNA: TGTGCTAGTGGTTTGGGGGCAGGAGACCCGTATTTT.

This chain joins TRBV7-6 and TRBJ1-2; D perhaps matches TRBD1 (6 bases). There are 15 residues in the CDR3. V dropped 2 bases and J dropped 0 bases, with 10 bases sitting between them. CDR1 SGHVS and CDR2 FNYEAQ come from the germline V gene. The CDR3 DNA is TGTGCCAGCAGCTTACACAGGGAAGCTAACTATGGCTACACCTTC. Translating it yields CASSLHREANYGYTF. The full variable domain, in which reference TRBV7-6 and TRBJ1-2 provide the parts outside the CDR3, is GAGVSQSPRYKVTKRGQDVALRCDPISGHVSLYWYRQALGQGPEFLTYFNYEAQQDKSGLPNDRFSAERPEGSISTLTIQRTEQRDSAMYRCASSLHREANYGYTFGSGTRLTVV.

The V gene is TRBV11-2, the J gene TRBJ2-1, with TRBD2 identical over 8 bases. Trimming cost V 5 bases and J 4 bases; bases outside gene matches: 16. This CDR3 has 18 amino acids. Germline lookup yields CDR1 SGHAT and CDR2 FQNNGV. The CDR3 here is CASSDGPGGGMRYNEQFF. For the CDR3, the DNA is TGTGCCAGCAGCGACGGCCCGGGAGGGGGAATGAGGTACAATGAGCAGTTCTTC.

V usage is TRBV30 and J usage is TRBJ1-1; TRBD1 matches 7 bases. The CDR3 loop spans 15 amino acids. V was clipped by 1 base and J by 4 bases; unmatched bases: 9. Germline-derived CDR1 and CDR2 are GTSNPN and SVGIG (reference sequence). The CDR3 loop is CAWSDRQGGGTEAFF. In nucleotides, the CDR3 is TGTGCCTGGAGTGATCGACAGGGAGGTGGCACTGAAGCTTTCTTT. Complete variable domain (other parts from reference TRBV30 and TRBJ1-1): SQTIHQWPATLVQPVGSPLSLECTVEGTSNPNLYWYRQAAGRGLQLLFYSVGIGQISSEVPQNLSASRPQDRQFILSSKKLLLSDSGFYLCAWSDRQGGGTEAFFGQGTRLTVV.

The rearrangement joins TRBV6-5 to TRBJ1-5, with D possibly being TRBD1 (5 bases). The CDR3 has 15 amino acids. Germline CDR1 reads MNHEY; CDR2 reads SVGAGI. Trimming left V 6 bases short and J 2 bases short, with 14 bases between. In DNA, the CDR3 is TGTGCCAGCAGCCTAAGAGGAGGGGGCAATCAGCCCCAGCATTTT. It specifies CASSLRGGGNQPQHF.

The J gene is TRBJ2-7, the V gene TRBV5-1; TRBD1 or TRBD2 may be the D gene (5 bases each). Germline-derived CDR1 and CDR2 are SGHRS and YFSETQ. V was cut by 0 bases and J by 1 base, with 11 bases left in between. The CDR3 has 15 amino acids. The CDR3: CASSLAVGVSYEQYF. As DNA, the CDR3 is TGCGCCAGCAGCTTGGCCGTGGGGGTGTCCTACGAGCAGTACTTC. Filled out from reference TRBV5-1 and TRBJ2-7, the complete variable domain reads KAGVTQTPRYLIKTRGQQVTLSCSPISGHRSVSWYQQTPGQGLQFLFEYFSETQRNKGNFPGRFSGRQFSNSRSEMNVSTLELGDSALYLCASSLAVGVSYEQYFGPGTRLTVT.

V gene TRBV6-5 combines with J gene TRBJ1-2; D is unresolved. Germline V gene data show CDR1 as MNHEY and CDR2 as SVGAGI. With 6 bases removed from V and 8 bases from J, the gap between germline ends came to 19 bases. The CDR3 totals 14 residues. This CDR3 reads CASSRTVHQSGYTF. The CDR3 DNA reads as TGTGCCAGCAGCCGGACCGTCCACCAATCCGGCTACACCTTC.

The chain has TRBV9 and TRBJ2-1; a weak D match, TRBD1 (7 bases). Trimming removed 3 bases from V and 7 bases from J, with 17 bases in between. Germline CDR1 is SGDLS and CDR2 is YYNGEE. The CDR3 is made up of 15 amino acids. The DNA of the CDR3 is TGTGCCAGCAGCGGCGGGGACAGCGGAGGGAATGAGCAGTTCTTC. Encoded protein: CASSGGDSGGNEQFF.

CDR3 in DNA: TGTGCCAGCAGCGTAGCGATAAGTAACACCGGGGAGCTGTTTTTT. Amino acid sequence: CASSVAISNTGELFF. This chain connects TRBV9 to TRBJ2-2; D gene ambiguous. Germline CDR1 is SGDLS and CDR2 is YYNGEE. V lost 0 bases and J lost 2, with 8 bases in between. The CDR3 is made up of 15 amino acids.

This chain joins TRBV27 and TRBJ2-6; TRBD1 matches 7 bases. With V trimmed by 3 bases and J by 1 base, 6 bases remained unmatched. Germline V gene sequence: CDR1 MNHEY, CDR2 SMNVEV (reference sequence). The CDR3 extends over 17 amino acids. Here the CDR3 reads CASSLVGGASGANVLTF. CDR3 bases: TGTGCCAGCAGTTTGGTAGGGGGCGCGTCTGGGGCCAACGTCCTGACTTTC.

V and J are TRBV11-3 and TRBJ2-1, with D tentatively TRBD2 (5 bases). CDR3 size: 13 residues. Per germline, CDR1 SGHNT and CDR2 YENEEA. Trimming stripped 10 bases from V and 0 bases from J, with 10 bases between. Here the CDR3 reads CAISDSSYNEQFF. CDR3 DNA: TGTGCCATTAGCGATAGCTCCTACAATGAGCAGTTCTTC.

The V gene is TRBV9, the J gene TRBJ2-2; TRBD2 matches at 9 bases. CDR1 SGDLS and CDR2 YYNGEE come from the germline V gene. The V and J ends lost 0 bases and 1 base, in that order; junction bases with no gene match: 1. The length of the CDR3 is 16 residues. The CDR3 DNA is TGTGCCAGCAGCGTAGTTAGCGGGAGGAACACCGGGGAGCTGTTTTTT. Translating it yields CASSVVSGRNTGELFF.

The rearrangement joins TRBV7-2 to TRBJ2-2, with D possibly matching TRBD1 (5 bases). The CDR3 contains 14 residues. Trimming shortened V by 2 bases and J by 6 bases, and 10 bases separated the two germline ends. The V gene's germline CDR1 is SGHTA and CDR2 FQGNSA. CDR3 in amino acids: CASSLSLGAGELFF. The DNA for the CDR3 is TGTGCCAGCAGCTTAAGCCTAGGGGCCGGGGAGCTGTTTTTT.

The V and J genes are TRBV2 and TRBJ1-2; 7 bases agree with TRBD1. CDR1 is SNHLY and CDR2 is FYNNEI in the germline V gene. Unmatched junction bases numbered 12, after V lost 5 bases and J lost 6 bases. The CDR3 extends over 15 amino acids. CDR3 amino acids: CASSKRAGTADGYTF. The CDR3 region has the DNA TGTGCCAGCAGTAAAAGGGCAGGGACAGCCGATGGCTACACCTTC. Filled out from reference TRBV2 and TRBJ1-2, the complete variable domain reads EPEVTQTPSHQVTQMGQEVILRCVPISNHLYFYWYRQILGQKVEFLVSFYNNEISEKSEIFDDQFSVERPDGSNFTLKIRSTKLEDSAMYFCASSKRAGTADGYTFGSGTRLTVV.

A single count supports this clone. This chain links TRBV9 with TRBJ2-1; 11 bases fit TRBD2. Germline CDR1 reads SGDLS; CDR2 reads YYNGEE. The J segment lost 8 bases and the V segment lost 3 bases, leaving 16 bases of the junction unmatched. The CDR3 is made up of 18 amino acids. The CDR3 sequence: CASSAKGLAEAVGHEQFF. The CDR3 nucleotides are TGTGCCAGCAGCGCAAAGGGACTAGCGGAGGCAGTGGGGCATGAGCAGTTCTTC.

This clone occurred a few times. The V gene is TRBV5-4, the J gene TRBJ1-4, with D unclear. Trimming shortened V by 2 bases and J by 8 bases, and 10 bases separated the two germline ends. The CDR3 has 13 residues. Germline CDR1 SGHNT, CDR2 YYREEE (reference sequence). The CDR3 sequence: CASSLVPDEKLFF. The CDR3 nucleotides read TGTGCCAGCAGCTTAGTGCCAGACGAAAAACTGTTTTTT.

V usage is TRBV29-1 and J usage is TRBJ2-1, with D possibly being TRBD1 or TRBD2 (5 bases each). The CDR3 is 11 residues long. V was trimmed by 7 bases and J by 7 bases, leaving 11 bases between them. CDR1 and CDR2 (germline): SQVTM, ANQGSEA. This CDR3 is CSARGWNEQFF. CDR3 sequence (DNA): TGCAGCGCGAGGGGTTGGAATGAGCAGTTCTTC.

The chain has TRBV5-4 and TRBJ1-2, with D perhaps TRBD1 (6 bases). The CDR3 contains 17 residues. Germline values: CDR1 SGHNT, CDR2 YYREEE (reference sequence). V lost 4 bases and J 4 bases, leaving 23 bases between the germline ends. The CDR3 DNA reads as TGTGCCAGCAGCCCAGCACGGGGGGCAGGGCCTTTCTATGGCTACACCTTC. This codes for CASSPARGAGPFYGYTF.

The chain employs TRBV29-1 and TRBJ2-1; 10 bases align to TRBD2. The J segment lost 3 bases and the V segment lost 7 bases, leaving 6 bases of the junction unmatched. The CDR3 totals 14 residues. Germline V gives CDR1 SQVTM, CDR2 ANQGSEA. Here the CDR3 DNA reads TGCAGCGACTTACTAGCGGGACGCTACAATGAGCAGTTCTTC. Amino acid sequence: CSDLLAGRYNEQFF.

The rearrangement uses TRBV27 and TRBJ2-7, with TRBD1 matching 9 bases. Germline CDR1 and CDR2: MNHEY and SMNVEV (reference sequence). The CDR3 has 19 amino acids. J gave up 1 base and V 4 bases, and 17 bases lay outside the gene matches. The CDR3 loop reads CASSSSSGTGKKLSYEQYF. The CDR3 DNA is TGTGCCAGCAGTTCCTCATCCGGGACAGGGAAGAAACTATCCTACGAGCAGTACTTC.

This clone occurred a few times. CDR3 coding DNA: TGTGCCAGCAGTTACCAGGGGGGATCCTACGAGCAGTACTTC. Amino acids: CASSYQGGSYEQYF. V usage is TRBV6-6 and J usage is TRBJ2-7; TRBD1 might be the D (7 bases). CDR1 MNHNY and CDR2 SVGAGI come from the germline V gene (reference sequence). Trimming took off 2 bases at V and 1 base at J, with 9 bases between the two ends. CDR3 length: 14 residues.

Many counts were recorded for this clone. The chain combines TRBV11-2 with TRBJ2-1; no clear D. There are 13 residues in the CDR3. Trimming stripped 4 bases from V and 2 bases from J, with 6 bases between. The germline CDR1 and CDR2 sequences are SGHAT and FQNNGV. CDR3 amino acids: CASSSQPYNEQFF. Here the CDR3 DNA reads TGTGCCAGCAGCTCGCAACCCTACAATGAGCAGTTCTTC.

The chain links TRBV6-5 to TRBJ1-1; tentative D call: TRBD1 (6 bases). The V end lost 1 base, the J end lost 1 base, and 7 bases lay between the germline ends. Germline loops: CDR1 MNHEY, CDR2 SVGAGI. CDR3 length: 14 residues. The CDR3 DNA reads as TGTGCCAGCAGTTACTTGGGACAGAACACTGAAGCTTTCTTT. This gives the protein CASSYLGQNTEAFF.

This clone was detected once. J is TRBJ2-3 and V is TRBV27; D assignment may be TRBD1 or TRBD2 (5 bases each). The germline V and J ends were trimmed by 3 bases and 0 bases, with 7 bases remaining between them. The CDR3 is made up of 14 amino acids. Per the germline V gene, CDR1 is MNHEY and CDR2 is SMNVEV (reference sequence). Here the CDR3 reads CASSFGGSTDTQYF. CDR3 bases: TGTGCCAGCAGTTTTGGGGGAAGCACAGATACGCAGTATTTT.

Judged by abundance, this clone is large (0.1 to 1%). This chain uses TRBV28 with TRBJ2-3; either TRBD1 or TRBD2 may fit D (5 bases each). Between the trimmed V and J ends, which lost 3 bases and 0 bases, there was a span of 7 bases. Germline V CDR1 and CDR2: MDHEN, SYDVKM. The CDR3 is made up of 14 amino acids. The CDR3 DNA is TGTGCCAGCAGTTTTGGGGGAAGCACAGATACGCAGTATTTT. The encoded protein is CASSFGGSTDTQYF.

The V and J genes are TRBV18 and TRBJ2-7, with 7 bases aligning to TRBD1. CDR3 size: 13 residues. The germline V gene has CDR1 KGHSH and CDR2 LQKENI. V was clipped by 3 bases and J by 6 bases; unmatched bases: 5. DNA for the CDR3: TGTGCCAGCTCACCGACAGGGCTCTGCGAGCAGTACTTC. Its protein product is CASSPTGLCEQYF. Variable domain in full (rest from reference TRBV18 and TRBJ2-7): NAGVMQNPRHLVRRRGQEARLRCSPMKGHSHVYWYRQLPEEGLKFMVYLQKENIIDESGMPKERFSAEFPKEGPSILRIQQVVRGDSAAYFCASSPTGLCEQYFGPGTRLTVT.